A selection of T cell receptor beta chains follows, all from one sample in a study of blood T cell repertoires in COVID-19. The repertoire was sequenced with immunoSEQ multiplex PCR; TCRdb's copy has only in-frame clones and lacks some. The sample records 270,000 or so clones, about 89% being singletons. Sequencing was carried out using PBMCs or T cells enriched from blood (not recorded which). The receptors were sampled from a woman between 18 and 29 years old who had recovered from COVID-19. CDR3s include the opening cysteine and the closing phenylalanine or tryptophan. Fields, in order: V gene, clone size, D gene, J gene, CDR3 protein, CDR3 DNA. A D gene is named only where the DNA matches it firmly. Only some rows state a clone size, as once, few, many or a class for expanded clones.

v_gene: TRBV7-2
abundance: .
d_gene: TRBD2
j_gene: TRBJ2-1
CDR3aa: CASSLPRLAGSYNEQFF
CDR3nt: TGTGCCAGCAGCTTACCCCGACTAGCGGGTTCCTACAATGAGCAGTTCTTC

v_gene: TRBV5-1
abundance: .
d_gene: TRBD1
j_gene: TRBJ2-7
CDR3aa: CASSFTGTGPYEQYF
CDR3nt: TGCGCCAGCAGCTTTACCGGGACAGGGCCCTACGAGCAGTACTTC

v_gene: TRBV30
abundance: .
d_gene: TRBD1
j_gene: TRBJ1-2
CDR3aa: CAWGRQGRSYGYTF
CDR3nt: TGTGCCTGGGGCCGACAGGGAAGAAGCTATGGCTACACCTTC

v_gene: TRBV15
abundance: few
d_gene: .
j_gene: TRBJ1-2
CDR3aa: CATSRGGDGYGYTF
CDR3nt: TGTGCCACCAGCAGAGGGGGAGACGGCTATGGCTACACCTTC

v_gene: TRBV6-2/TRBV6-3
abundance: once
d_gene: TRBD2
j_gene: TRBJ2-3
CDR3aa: CASSYPDLRGAQYF
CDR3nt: TGTGCCAGCAGTTATCCGGACCTTCGGGGGGCGCAGTATTTT

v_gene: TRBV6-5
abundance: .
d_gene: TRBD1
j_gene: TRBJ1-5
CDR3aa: CASSLQGTNNQPQHF
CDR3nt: TGTGCCAGCAGCCTACAGGGGACAAACAATCAGCCCCAGCATTTT

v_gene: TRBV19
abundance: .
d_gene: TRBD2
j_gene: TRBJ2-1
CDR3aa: CASSAIRGGAYNEQFF
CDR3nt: TGTGCCAGTAGTGCTATTCGCGGGGGGGCCTACAATGAGCAGTTCTTC

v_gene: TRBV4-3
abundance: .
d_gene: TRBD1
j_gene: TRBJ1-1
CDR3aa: CASSQGDRGLNTEAFF
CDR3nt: TGCGCCAGCAGCCAAGGGGACAGGGGCTTGAACACTGAAGCTTTCTTT

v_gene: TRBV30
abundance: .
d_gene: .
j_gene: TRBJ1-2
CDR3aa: CAWYRYSGGYTF
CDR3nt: TGTGCCTGGTACCGGTATTCGGGAGGCTACACCTTC

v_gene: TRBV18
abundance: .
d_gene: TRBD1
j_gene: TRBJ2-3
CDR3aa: CASSRDRSTDTQYF
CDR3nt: TGTGCCAGCTCAAGGGACAGGAGCACAGATACGCAGTATTTT

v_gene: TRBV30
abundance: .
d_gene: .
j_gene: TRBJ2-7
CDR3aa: CAWRNSGLYEQYF
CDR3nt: TGTGCCTGGAGAAACAGCGGGCTCTACGAGCAGTACTTC

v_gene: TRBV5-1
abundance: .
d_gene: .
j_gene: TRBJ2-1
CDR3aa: CASSAWGAYNEQFF
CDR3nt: TGCGCCAGCAGCGCTTGGGGGGCCTACAATGAGCAGTTCTTC

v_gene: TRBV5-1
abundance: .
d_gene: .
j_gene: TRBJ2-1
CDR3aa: CASSTGGSNEQFF
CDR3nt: TGCGCCAGCTCGACTGGGGGCTCCAATGAGCAGTTCTTC

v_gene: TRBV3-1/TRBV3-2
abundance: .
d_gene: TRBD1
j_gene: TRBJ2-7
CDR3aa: CASSQDQQGYFGIYEQYF
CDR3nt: TGTGCCAGCAGCCAAGATCAACAGGGGTACTTCGGGATCTACGAGCAGTACTTC

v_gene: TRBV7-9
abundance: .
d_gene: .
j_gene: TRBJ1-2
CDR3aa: CASSLGGRPEGSGYTF
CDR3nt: TGTGCCAGCAGCTTGGGCGGACGGCCTGAAGGGAGTGGCTACACCTTC

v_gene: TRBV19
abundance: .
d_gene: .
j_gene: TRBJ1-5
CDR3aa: CAKTPDSNQPQHF
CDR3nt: TGTGCCAAGACACCAGATAGCAATCAGCCCCAGCATTTT

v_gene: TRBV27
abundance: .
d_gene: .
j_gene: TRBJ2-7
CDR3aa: CASSLGPRLYEQYF
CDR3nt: TGTGCCAGCAGTTTAGGGCCCAGGCTCTACGAGCAGTACTTC

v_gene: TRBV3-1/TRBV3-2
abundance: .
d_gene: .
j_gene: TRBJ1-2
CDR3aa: CASSPLGGAIAYGYTF
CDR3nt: TGTGCCAGCAGCCCCCTTGGGGGGGCGATCGCCTATGGCTACACCTTC

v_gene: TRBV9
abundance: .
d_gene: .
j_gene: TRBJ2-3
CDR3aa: CASSATASTDTQYF
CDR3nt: TGTGCCAGCAGCGCTACTGCTAGCACAGATACGCAGTATTTT

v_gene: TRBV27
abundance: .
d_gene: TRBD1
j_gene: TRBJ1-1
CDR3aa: CASSSDRRGVGTEAFF
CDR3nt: TGTGCCAGCAGTTCGGACAGGAGAGGAGTAGGTACTGAAGCTTTCTTT

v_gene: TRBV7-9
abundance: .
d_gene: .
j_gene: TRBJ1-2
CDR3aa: CASWTALDYGYTF
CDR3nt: TGTGCCAGCTGGACAGCCCTTGACTATGGCTACACCTTC

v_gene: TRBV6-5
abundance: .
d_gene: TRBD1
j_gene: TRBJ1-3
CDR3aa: CASSNGQGYGNTIYF
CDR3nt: TGTGCCAGCAGTAATGGACAGGGCTATGGAAACACCATATATTTT

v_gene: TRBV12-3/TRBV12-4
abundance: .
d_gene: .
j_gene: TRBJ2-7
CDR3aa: CASSPDSYEQYF
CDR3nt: TGTGCCAGCAGCCCGGACAGCTACGAGCAGTACTTC

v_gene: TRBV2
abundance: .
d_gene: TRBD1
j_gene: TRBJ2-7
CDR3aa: CASSEGMGQGMFYEQYF
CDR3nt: TGTGCCAGCAGTGAAGGGATGGGACAGGGGATGTTCTACGAGCAGTACTTC

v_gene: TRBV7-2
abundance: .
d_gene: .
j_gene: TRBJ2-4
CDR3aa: CASSLPPGYRGAKNIQYF
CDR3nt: TGTGCCAGCAGCCTACCCCCCGGTTACCGGGGGGCCAAAAACATTCAGTACTTC

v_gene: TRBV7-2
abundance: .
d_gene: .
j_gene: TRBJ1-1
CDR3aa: CASSIGRDMNTEAFF
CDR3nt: TGTGCCAGCAGCATCGGCCGGGATATGAACACTGAAGCTTTCTTT